This T cell receptor beta chain came from a study of regulatory T cells in long-lasting Graves disease. Time point reported: persistent/refractory GD, antithyroid drugs over 5 years with positive TRAb. Extracted RNA from PBMCs served as the source of the TCR library. Collection of peripheral blood (around 10 milliliters) was done using EDTA tubes. The CDR3 length is 16 residues. V dropped 10 bases and J dropped 0 bases, with 19 bases sitting between them. CDR1 is MDHEN, CDR2 SYDVKM, per germline. This clonotype was found a few times. In building TCR beta libraries, iRepertoire HTBI primers were used together with Arm-PCR of CDR3 regions. Each CDR3 protein gets one entry after TCRdb re-called the multiplex PCR reads with MiXCR. The sample lists approximately 400,000 distinct CDR3 sequences; about 25% were seen once.

The rearrangement joins TRBV28 to TRBJ1-5, with unresolved D. The source of this sequence is a female donor with Graves disease. The specimen comprised peripheral blood mononuclear cells (PBMCs), sampled when the disease was refractory, from a patient treated with antithyroid drugs. The CDR3 sequence is CAILLLTVNSNQPQHF. CDR3 DNA sequence: TGTGCCATCTTACTATTGACGGTGAATAGCAATCAGCCCCAGCATTTT.